The 13 T cell receptor beta chains below come from one sample, sequenced in a study of cytomegalovirus exposure and HLA in healthy donors (dated by TCRdb to 2016 to 2017). Library preparation was by the immunoSEQ multiplex PCR assay. For the multiplex PCR, a mixture combining 60 forward primers for TCR Vbeta segments and 13 reverse primers for TCR Jbeta segments was used. Held by TCRdb, this immuneACCESS table contains in-frame sequences only and omits some clones. Under half of the omission traces to an unresolved V gene where checked; the cause of the rest is unknown. The sample table holds 75,000 to 100,000 clones, of which 81% were seen once. In total, the top ten clones hold 4.5% to 6.5% of the sample. Sequencing was performed on PBMCs. Receptors were obtained from a man aged 40-49 years in good health and CMV-seropositive.

The genes are TRBV10-1 and TRBJ2-1, with 11 bases aligning to TRBD2. This CDR3 is built from 15 residues. Losses at the gene ends were 3 bases for V and 6 bases for J; bases not matched to a gene: 4. Germline CDR1 is WNHNN and CDR2 is SYGVQD (reference sequence). Written as DNA, the CDR3 is TGCGCCAGCAGTGACACCCTAGCGGGAGGCAATGAGCAGTTCTTC. Translating it yields CASSDTLAGGNEQFF.

The J gene is TRBJ2-1, the V gene TRBV7-9, with TRBD1 matching over 9 bases. The V segment lost 5 bases and the J segment 2 bases; nucleotides outside the gene matches: 4. This CDR3 is 15 amino acids long. From germline, CDR1 is SEHNR and CDR2 FQNEAQ (reference sequence). The CDR3 DNA sequence: TGTGCCAGCAGCCCCACAGGGGGCCCCTACAATGAGCAGTTCTTC. Amino acids: CASSPTGGPYNEQFF.

This clone was seen a single time. The chain links TRBV5-1 to TRBJ1-3; 11 positions match TRBD1. Per germline, CDR1 SGHRS and CDR2 YFSETQ. This CDR3 is 17 amino acids long. The junction had 6 bases not matched to a gene; V was cut back by 4 bases and J by 0 bases. In nucleotides, the CDR3 is TGCGCCAGCAGCAACGGACAGGGGGCGACCTCTGGAAACACCATATATTTT. Protein product: CASSNGQGATSGNTIYF. Variable domain in full (rest from reference TRBV5-1 and TRBJ1-3): KAGVTQTPRYLIKTRGQQVTLSCSPISGHRSVSWYQQTPGQGLQFLFEYFSETQRNKGNFPGRFSGRQFSNSRSEMNVSTLELGDSALYLCASSNGQGATSGNTIYFGEGSWLTVV.

This clone appeared a single time. J is TRBJ2-1 and V is TRBV27; unclear D gene. The CDR3 runs 15 residues. Germline-derived CDR1 and CDR2 are MNHEY and SMNVEV (reference sequence). With 7 bases removed from V and 2 bases from J, the gap between germline ends came to 15 bases. The CDR3 region has the DNA TGTGCCAGCAAGATGGAACTAAACACCTACAATGAGCAGTTCTTC. As protein: CASKMELNTYNEQFF.

This clone was observed once. J is TRBJ1-1 and V is TRBV27; 7 nucleotides agree with TRBD1. This CDR3 contains 14 residues. CDR1 is MNHEY and CDR2 is SMNVEV in the germline V gene (reference sequence). V gave up 7 bases and J gave up 0 bases; unmatched junction bases: 5. In nucleotides, the CDR3 is TGTGCCAGCAAGAAGACAGGGATGAACACTGAAGCTTTCTTT. Its translation: CASKKTGMNTEAFF.

The chain uses TRBV18 and TRBJ2-7, with 11 bases fitting TRBD2. V gave up 2 bases and J gave up 3 bases; unmatched junction bases: 3. The CDR3 extends over 15 amino acids. Per germline, CDR1 KGHSH and CDR2 LQKENI. Here the CDR3 DNA reads TGTGCCAGCTCACCAGGACTAGCGGGTTTCTACGAGCAGTACTTC. Amino acid sequence: CASSPGLAGFYEQYF.

This chain connects TRBV18 to TRBJ2-7, with 11 bases lining up with TRBD1. With V trimmed by 3 bases and J by 4 bases, 8 bases remained unmatched. Germline lookup yields CDR1 KGHSH and CDR2 LQKENI. The CDR3 is 16 residues long. The CDR3 DNA follows: TGTGCCAGCTCACCCTTAGGACAGGGGGCCTTTTACGAGCAGTACTTC. Its protein is CASSPLGQGAFYEQYF.

The gene calls are TRBV27 and TRBJ2-2; D is uncertain. Germline assignment: CDR1 MNHEY and CDR2 SMNVEV (reference sequence). The ends were cut back, 6 bases at V and 4 bases at J, with 9 bases in the middle. The CDR3 extends over 13 amino acids. This chain's CDR3 is CASRFTGTGELFF. The CDR3 nucleotides are TGTGCCAGCAGGTTCACTGGCACCGGGGAGCTGTTTTTT.

The chain joins TRBV9 to TRBJ2-7, with 10 bases identical to TRBD2. This CDR3 comprises 16 residues. V lost 4 bases, J lost 5 bases, and 12 bases stayed unmatched. Germline V CDR1 and CDR2: SGDLS, YYNGEE. The CDR3 reads CASSLLAGVTPNEQYF. The CDR3 region has the DNA TGTGCCAGCAGCCTCCTAGCGGGAGTGACCCCAAACGAGCAGTACTTC.

This clone was observed a few times. The V call is TRBV2, the J call TRBJ1-3; perhaps TRBD1 as D (5 bases). CDR3 length: 16 amino acids. V was pared by 7 bases and J by 0 bases, with 16 bases between. CDR1 SNHLY and CDR2 FYNNEI come from the germline V gene. The CDR3, as DNA: TGTGCCAGCATATTCGAACAGGCGCTCTCTGGAAACACCATATATTTT. It encodes CASIFEQALSGNTIYF.

A note on this clone: Its ends do not fully match the called genes, so a read error is possible. The chain links TRBV2 to TRBJ2-7, with TRBD2 identical over 8 bases. The CDR3 runs to 13 residues. The germline V gene has CDR1 SNHLY and CDR2 FYNNEI. CDR3 sequence reads: CASSEEGQSGGDF. CDR3 in DNA: TGTGCCAGCAGTGAAGAAGGGCAGTCCGGGGGGGACTTC.

The V and J genes are TRBV4-1 and TRBJ1-5, with D possibly being TRBD1 (6 bases). The V and J ends lost 6 bases and 7 bases respectively, with 19 bases between them. The germline V gene has CDR1 MGHRA and CDR2 YSYEKL. The CDR3 contains 15 residues. The CDR3 DNA reads TGCGCCAGCAGTCTAGGGACAACACTGGGGCAGCCCCAGCATTTT. It translates to CASSLGTTLGQPQHF.

V gene TRBV6-1 combines with J gene TRBJ2-5; D uncertain. From germline, CDR1 is MNHNS and CDR2 SASEGT. V was clipped by 1 base and J by 5 bases, with 14 bases between them. CDR3 size: 15 residues. The CDR3 DNA sequence: TGTGCCAGCAGTGAAGTGGTTAGAGCAGCGGAGACCCAGTACTTC. Translation: CASSEVVRAAETQYF.